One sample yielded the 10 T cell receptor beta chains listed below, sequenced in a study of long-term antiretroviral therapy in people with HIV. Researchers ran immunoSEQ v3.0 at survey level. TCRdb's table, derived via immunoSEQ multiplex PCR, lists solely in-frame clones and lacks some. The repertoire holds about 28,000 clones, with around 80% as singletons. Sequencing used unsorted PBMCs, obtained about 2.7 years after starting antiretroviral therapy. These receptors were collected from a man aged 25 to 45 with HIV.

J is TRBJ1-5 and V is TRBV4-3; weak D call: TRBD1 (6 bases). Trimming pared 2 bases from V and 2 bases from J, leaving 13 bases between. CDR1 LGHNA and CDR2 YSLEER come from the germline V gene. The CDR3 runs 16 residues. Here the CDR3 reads CASSQSIGGGNQPQHF. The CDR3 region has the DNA TGCGCCAGCAGCCAATCCATCGGGGGCGGCAATCAGCCCCAGCATTTT.

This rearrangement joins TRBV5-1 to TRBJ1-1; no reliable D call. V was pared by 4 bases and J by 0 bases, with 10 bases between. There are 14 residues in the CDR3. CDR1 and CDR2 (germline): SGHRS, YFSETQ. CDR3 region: CASSPYGLNTEAFF. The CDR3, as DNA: TGCGCCAGCAGCCCATACGGACTGAACACTGAAGCTTTCTTT.

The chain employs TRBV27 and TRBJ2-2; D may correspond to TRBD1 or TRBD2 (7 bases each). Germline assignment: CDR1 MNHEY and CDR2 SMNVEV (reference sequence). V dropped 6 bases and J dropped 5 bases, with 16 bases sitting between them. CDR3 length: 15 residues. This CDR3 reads CASRTGRERTGELFF. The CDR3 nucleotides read TGTGCCAGCAGGACAGGGCGGGAGAGAACCGGGGAGCTGTTTTTT.

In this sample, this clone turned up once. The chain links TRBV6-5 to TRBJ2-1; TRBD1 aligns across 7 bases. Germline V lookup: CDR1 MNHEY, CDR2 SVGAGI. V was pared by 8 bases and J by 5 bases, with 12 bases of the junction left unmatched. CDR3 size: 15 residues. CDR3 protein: CASRPGQHSDNEQFF. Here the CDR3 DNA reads TGTGCCAGCCGGCCGGGACAGCATTCCGACAATGAGCAGTTCTTC.

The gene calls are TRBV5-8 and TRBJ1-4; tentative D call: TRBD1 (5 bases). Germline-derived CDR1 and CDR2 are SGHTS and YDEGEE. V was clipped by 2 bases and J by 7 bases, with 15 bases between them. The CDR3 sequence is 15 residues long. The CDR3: CASSLRAGLIEKLFF. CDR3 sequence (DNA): TGTGCCAGCAGCTTAAGGGCAGGGCTAATTGAAAAACTGTTTTTT.

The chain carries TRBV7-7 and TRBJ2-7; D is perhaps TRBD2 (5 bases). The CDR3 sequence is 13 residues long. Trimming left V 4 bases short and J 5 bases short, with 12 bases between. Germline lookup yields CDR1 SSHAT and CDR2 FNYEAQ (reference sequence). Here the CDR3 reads CASSSSGRDEQYF. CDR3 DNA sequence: TGTGCCAGCAGCTCCTCCGGGCGGGACGAGCAGTACTTC.

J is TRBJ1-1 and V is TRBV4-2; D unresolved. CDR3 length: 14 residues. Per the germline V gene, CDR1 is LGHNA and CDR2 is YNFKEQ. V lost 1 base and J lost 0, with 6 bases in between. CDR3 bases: TGTGCCAGCAGCCAAGGGCAGGTGAACACTGAAGCTTTCTTT. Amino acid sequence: CASSQGQVNTEAFF.

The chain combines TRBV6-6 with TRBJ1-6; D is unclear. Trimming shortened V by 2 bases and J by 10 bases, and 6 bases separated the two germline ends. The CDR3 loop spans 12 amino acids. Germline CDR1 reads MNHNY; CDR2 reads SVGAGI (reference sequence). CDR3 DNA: TGTGCCAGCAGTTACGAGGGCTCACCCCTCCACTTT. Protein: CASSYEGSPLHF.

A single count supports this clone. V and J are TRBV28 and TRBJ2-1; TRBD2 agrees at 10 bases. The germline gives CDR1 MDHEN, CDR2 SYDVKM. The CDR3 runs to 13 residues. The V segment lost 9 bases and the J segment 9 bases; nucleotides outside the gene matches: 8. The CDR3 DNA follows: TGTGCCAGTAAGCGGGGGGGCGTAGGTGAGCAGTTCTTC. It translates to CASKRGGVGEQFF.

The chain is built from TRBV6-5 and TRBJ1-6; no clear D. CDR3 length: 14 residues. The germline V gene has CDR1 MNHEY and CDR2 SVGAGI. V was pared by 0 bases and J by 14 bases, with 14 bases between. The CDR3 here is CASSYSKAPKSLHF. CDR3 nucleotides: TGTGCCAGCAGTTACTCGAAGGCTCCGAAATCCCTCCACTTT.